These T cell receptor beta chains were read from a single sample in a study of blood T cell repertoires in COVID-19. TCRdb keeps only in-frame clones here, not all; method: immunoSEQ multiplex PCR. The data hold some 180,000 clones, with 70% to 85% observed a single time. Sequences were obtained from peripheral blood. Receptors were obtained from a man aged 45 to 65 who had recovered from COVID-19. The CDR3 runs from the conserved cysteine through the conserved F or W. Each record gives: J gene, V gene, D gene, clone size, CDR3 DNA, CDR3 protein. A D gene is named only where the DNA matches it firmly. The size entry is marked missing in some rows and otherwise reads once, few, many or a size class.

>TRBJ1-4|TRBV7-9|NA|NA
TGTGCCAGCAGCTTAGACGGCAGGGGCTATAATGAAAAACTGTTTTTT
CASSLDGRGYNEKLFF
>TRBJ2-3|TRBV2|TRBD1|NA
TGTGCCAGCAGTGTGGACAGGGGGCCAGATACGCAGTATTTT
CASSVDRGPDTQYF
>TRBJ1-1|TRBV27|NA|NA
TGTGCCAGCAGTAAAGCCTCCAACAGTCAGAACACTGAAGCTTTCTTT
CASSKASNSQNTEAFF
>TRBJ1-4|TRBV5-1|NA|NA
TGCGCCAGCAGAGTACAGGCATCTAATGAAAAACTGTTTTTT
CASRVQASNEKLFF
>TRBJ2-5|TRBV27|NA|NA
TGTGCCAGCAGTCCTAGACTATCCCAAGAGACCCAGTACTTC
CASSPRLSQETQYF
>TRBJ2-7|TRBV3-1/TRBV3-2|TRBD2|NA
TGTGCCAGCAGAAACGGACTAGCGGGAGTCAGCGAGCAGTACTTC
CASRNGLAGVSEQYF
>TRBJ2-7|TRBV28|TRBD1|NA
TGTGCCAGCAGTTTACAACGGACAGGGGCCTACGAGCAGTACTTC
CASSLQRTGAYEQYF
>TRBJ2-2|TRBV29-1|TRBD2|NA
TGCAGCGTTCCAAAGACTAGCGGGACTTTGAACACCGGGGAGCTGTTTTTT
CSVPKTSGTLNTGELFF
>TRBJ2-4|TRBV7-9|TRBD2|NA
TGTGCCAGCAGCTTAGACGGACTAGCGGTAGTTCTAGCCAAAAACATTCAGTACTTC
CASSLDGLAVVLAKNIQYF
>TRBJ2-2|TRBV7-9|TRBD2|many
TGTGCCAGCAGCTCCGGGGGGACCGGGGAGCTGTTTTTT
CASSSGGTGELFF
>TRBJ1-1|TRBV27|NA|NA
TGTGCCAGCAGGGCACACGAGAACACTGAAGCTTTCTTT
CASRAHENTEAFF
>TRBJ2-7|TRBV2|NA|NA
TGTGCCAGCAGATCCCGCCCAGATTCCTACGAGCAGTACTTC
CASRSRPDSYEQYF
>TRBJ1-3|TRBV15|NA|NA
TGTGCCACCAGCAGAGATCATACGGGCTCTGGAAACACCATATATTTT
CATSRDHTGSGNTIYF
>TRBJ1-1|TRBV18|NA|NA
TGTGCCAGCTCCCAGCGGGACACTTCGAGCACTGAAGCTTTCTTT
CASSQRDTSSTEAFF
>TRBJ2-2|TRBV9|TRBD2|NA
TGTGCCAGCAGCGTAGAGGTGACTAGCAGCGGGGAGCTGTTTTTT
CASSVEVTSSGELFF
>TRBJ2-1|TRBV19|TRBD2|NA
TGTGCCAGTAGTAACCGAGCGGGAGTCTGGGACAATGAGCAGTTCTTC
CASSNRAGVWDNEQFF
>TRBJ2-1|TRBV15|NA|NA
TGTGCCACCAGCAGAGATCGTAACGGGATGAGCAATGAGCAGTTCTTC
CATSRDRNGMSNEQFF
>TRBJ2-7|TRBV14|TRBD2|NA
TGTGCCAGCAGCCAAGATGGACTAGCGGGTTTCTACGAGCAGTACTTC
CASSQDGLAGFYEQYF
>TRBJ2-5|TRBV11-3|NA|once
TGTGCCAGCAGCGTATCAGGGGAGCTTGGAGAGACCCAGTACTTC
CASSVSGELGETQYF
>TRBJ2-7|TRBV5-5|TRBD2|NA
TGTGCCAGCAGCCCCCTAGCGGGTCTTTCCTACGAGCAGTACTTC
CASSPLAGLSYEQYF
>TRBJ2-5|TRBV30|NA|NA
TGTGCCTCATCCAGGGCAGGGGACACCCTTGGCGGGACCCAGTACTTC
CASSRAGDTLGGTQYF
>TRBJ1-2|TRBV29-1|NA|NA
TGCAGCGTTGCCGCCGACAGGACGGGCACTCTCACCTTC
CSVAADRTGTLTF
>TRBJ2-1|TRBV29-1|NA|NA
TGCAGCGTTCGACAGGTCAATGAGCAGTTCTTC
CSVRQVNEQFF
>TRBJ1-2|TRBV6-6|TRBD1|NA
TGTGCCAGCAGTTACGGAGGCAGGGGGCTCAACTATGGCTACACCTTC
CASSYGGRGLNYGYTF
>TRBJ2-3|TRBV4-2|TRBD2|few
TGTGCCAGCAGCCAAGAAAGCGGGAGGGCCCCAGATACGCAGTATTTT
CASSQESGRAPDTQYF
>TRBJ1-1|TRBV18|NA|NA
TGTGCCAGCTCACCCTCGGGATTCACTGAAGCTTTCTTT
CASSPSGFTEAFF
>TRBJ2-1|TRBV7-3|TRBD2|NA
TGTGCCAGCAGCTTAAGGGGCGGGAGCGGCAGTGAGCAGTTCTTC
CASSLRGGSGSEQFF
>TRBJ2-5|TRBV7-2|TRBD1|NA
TGTGCCAGCAGCATCGAGGACAGGGTTGGGACCCAGTACTTC
CASSIEDRVGTQYF
>TRBJ2-2|TRBV5-1|TRBD2|NA
TGCGCCAGCAGCTACGGGACTAGCGGGAGAACCGGGGAGCTGTTTTTT
CASSYGTSGRTGELFF
>TRBJ2-1|TRBV27|TRBD2|NA
TGTGCCAGCAGTTTCCTAGCGGGAAATGAGCAGTTCTTC
CASSFLAGNEQFF